The clone carrying this TCR beta chain was seen ten or more times. Its antigen is currently unknown. Primed by a sample-barcoded 5' primer and a J-beta primer mix, a second PCR proceeded for 7 to 11 cycles. A template-switch adaptor containing 12 random nucleotides labeled each cDNA molecule. MiXCR was run by TCRdb on the 5' RACE reads, yielding one entry per CDR3 protein. The table has more than 650,000 distinct CDR3 sequences, approximately 21% seen once. This sample is part of a study of blood T cells in healthy people across ages. As for the study in general: Through template switching, about one barcoded beta molecule was captured per two T cells, as measured in model experiments. Overall study findings and caveats: Changes in expanded clonotypes were possibly confounded, as the CMV status of donors was unknown.

CDR3 length: 15 amino acids. Trimming stripped 5 bases from V and 3 bases from J, with 16 bases between. What was sequenced was blood. The chain is built from TRBV12-3 or TRBV12-4 and TRBJ2-5, with a tentative D call TRBD2 (6 bases). The clonotype originates from a man aged 65 to 85 in good health. The DNA for the CDR3 is TGTGCCAGCAGTCCAGGGATTGTAGCGGAAGAGACCCAGTACTTC. Amino acid sequence: CASSPGIVAEETQYF.